Listed here are 6 T cell receptor beta chains from one sample, sequenced in a study of blood T cell repertoires in COVID-19. Profiled with immunoSEQ multiplex PCR; TCRdb holds only in-frame clones, not every one. Here the sample spans about 180,000 clones, around 73% being singletons. The specimen was PBMCs or T cells enriched from blood (not recorded which). The receptor set was obtained from a woman in her forties or fifties who had recovered from COVID-19.

This chain joins TRBV25-1 and TRBJ2-7; D ambiguous. From germline, CDR1 is MGHDK and CDR2 SYGVNS. The CDR3 loop spans 11 amino acids. Trimming shortened V by 8 bases and J by 3 bases, and 8 bases separated the two germline ends. CDR3 coding DNA: TGTGCCAGCTACAGAAACTACGAGCAGTACTTC. Translating it yields CASYRNYEQYF.

J is TRBJ2-1 and V is TRBV3-1 (or the pseudogene TRBV3-2), with 9 bases lining up with TRBD2. The germline V gene has CDR1 LGHDT and CDR2 YNNKEL (reference sequence). V trimming: 3 bases; J trimming: 10 bases; junction bases outside the gene matches: 16. This CDR3 has 17 amino acids. The CDR3 loop is CASSHADTSGPAGEQFF. As DNA, the CDR3 is TGTGCCAGCAGCCACGCCGATACTAGCGGGCCCGCCGGGGAGCAGTTCTTC.

V gene TRBV5-1 combines with J gene TRBJ1-2; D is undetermined. V was cut by 0 bases and J by 3 bases, with 15 bases left in between. In germline, CDR1 is SGHRS, CDR2 YFSETQ. The CDR3 length is 16 residues. CDR3 bases: TGCGCCAGCAGCTTGGATTTTGTGGCGCGGGACTATGGCTACACCTTC. It translates to CASSLDFVARDYGYTF.

The chain has TRBV11-1 and TRBJ2-7; tentatively, D is TRBD2 (5 bases). Trimming took 1 base from V and 5 from J, leaving 9 bases between them. Germline-derived CDR1 and CDR2 are SGHAT and FQDESV (reference sequence). The CDR3 runs 13 residues. The CDR3 nucleotides are TGTGCCAGCAGCTTAGGGACTCTCAACGAGCAGTACTTC. Translated: CASSLGTLNEQYF.

The chain joins TRBV7-9 to TRBJ2-3; a possible D gene is TRBD2 (6 bases). Germline V CDR1 and CDR2: SEHNR, FQNEAQ (reference sequence). The CDR3 is 18 residues long. V was clipped by 1 base and J by 6 bases, with 23 bases between them. Here the CDR3 reads CASSLEKGGDPSRDTQYF. CDR3 in DNA: TGTGCCAGCAGCTTAGAAAAGGGCGGGGACCCCTCGAGGGATACGCAGTATTTT.

This clone has only a few counts. The V call is TRBV7-3, the J call TRBJ1-1; TRBD1 aligns across 7 bases. Germline lookup yields CDR1 SGHTA and CDR2 FQGTGA. After removal of 6 bases from V and 5 bases from J, the junction contained 6 bases not matched to a gene. The CDR3 has 13 residues. The DNA of the CDR3 is TGTGCCAGCAGTCGACAGGGAGGAACTGAAGCTTTCTTT. Translated: CASSRQGGTEAFF.